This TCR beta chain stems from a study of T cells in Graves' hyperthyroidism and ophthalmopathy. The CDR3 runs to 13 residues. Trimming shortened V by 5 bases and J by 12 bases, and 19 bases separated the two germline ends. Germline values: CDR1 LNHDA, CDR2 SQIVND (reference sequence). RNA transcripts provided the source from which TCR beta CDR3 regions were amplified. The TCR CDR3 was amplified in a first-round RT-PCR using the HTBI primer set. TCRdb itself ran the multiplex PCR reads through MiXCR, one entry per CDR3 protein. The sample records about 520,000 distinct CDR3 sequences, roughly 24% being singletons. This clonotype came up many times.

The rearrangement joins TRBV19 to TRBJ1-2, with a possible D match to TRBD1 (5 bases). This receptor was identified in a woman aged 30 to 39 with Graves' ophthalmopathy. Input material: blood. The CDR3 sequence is CASSLQDSQRNTF. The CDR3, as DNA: TGTGCCAGTAGTCTACAAGACAGCCAGCGCAACACCTTC.